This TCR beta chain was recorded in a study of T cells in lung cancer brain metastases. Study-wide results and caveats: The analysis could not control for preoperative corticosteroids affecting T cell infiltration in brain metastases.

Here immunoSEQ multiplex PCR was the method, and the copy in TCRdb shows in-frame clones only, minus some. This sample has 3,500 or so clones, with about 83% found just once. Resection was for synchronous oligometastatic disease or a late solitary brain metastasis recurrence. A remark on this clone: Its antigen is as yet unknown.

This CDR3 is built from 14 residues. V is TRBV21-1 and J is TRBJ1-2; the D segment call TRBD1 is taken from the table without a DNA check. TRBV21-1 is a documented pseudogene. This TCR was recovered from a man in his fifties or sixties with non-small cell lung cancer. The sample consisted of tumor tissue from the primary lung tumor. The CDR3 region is CASSHRQGVYGYTF. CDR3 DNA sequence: TGTGCCAGCAGCCATAGACAGGGAGTCTATGGCTACACCTTC.